This T cell receptor beta chain is drawn from a study of OX40 agonist ivuxolimab in advanced cancers. Study context: Cancers in dose escalation were hepatocellular, melanoma, renal cell and head and neck. Study findings and constraints: More expanded clones were found, on average, in CD8+ than in CD4+ T cells.

Note on this clone: Its antigen remains unknown.

Germline lookup yields CDR1 SGDLS and CDR2 YYNGEE. CDR3 size: 11 residues. V was shortened by 7 bases and J by 4 bases, with 5 bases between the two germline ends. TCRdb keeps only in-frame clones here, not all; method: immunoSEQ multiplex PCR. The table has around 60,000 clones, about 90% seen once. This receptor was identified in an adult with an advanced solid tumor such as melanoma, head and neck, liver or kidney cancer. This chain joins TRBV9 and TRBJ2-2; D unresolved. This sample comprised CD4+ or CD8+ T cells sorted from blood, obtained in a trial of the OX40 agonist ivuxolimab. CDR3: CASRATGELFF. In DNA, the CDR3 is TGTGCCAGCCGAGCCACCGGGGAGCTGTTTTTT.